Shown below are 25 T cell receptor beta chains from a single sample sequenced in a study of T-cell reconstitution after alpha-beta-depleted transplantation in children. A library of TCRbeta sequences, prepared with unique molecular identifiers, was generated. TCRdb redid the calling of the PCR reads with MiXCR, one entry per CDR3 protein. The profile covers a few hundred thousand distinct CDR3 sequences, with more than 20% appearing a single time and around a third taken by the ten largest. This material consisted of PBMCs, taken before TCRalphabeta/CD19-depleted stem cell transplant. These receptors all stem from a boy less than two years old with Wiskott-Aldrich syndrome, due to receive a stem cell transplant.

In its sample, this clonotype was seen a few times. In DNA form, the CDR3 reads TGCGCCAGCAGCCAAGGCGTCAGGGGAGCCCTCACAGATACGCAGTATTTT. It is translated as CASSQGVRGALTDTQYF. This sequence joins TRBV4-1 and TRBJ2-3; perhaps TRBD1 as D (6 bases). Germline assignment: CDR1 MGHRA and CDR2 YSYEKL. The CDR3 is 17 amino acids. The germline V and J ends were trimmed by 1 base and 2 bases, with 16 bases remaining between them.

The CDR3 is CASSLVSGEQFF. The CDR3 nucleotides read TGTGCCAGCAGCTTAGTATCCGGGGAGCAGTTCTTC. This chain uses TRBV7-2 with TRBJ2-1; unclear D gene. The germline CDR1 and CDR2 sequences are SGHTA and FQGNSA. Between the trimmed V and J ends, which lost 1 base and 10 bases, there was a span of 8 bases. The CDR3 runs 12 residues.

This clonotype has a handful of counts. The V call is TRBV20-1, the J call TRBJ2-3; D unclear. The CDR3 is 15 residues long. Trimming took 2 bases from V and 4 from J, leaving 16 bases between them. CDR1 DFQATT and CDR2 SNEGSKA come from the germline V gene (reference sequence). CDR3 DNA: TGCAGTGCTAGACCCGACGCTCCGCCCGCAGATACGCAGTATTTT. Its protein product is CSARPDAPPADTQYF.

The CDR3 loop is CASTRAPDTIYF. The CDR3 DNA reads as TGTGCCAGCACTCGGGCTCCGGACACCATATATTTT. This chain uses TRBV28 with TRBJ1-3; no definite D call. Germline CDR1 MDHEN, CDR2 SYDVKM. V was cut by 7 bases and J by 8 bases, with 12 bases left in between. CDR3 length equals 12 residues.

This clonotype was seen only a few times. This chain connects TRBV7-3 to TRBJ2-1; 7 bases match TRBD2. This CDR3 has 16 residues. Germline loops: CDR1 SGHTA, CDR2 FQGTGA. V trimming: 1 base; J trimming: 0 bases; junction bases outside the gene matches: 3. The chain's CDR3 is CASSLRGGSSYNEQFF. The CDR3 nucleotides read TGTGCCAGCAGCTTAAGGGGCGGGAGCTCCTACAATGAGCAGTTCTTC. Full variable domain (remainder filled in from reference TRBV7-3 and TRBJ2-1): GAGVSQTPSNKVTEKGKYVELRCDPISGHTALYWYRQSLGQGPEFLIYFQGTGAADDSGLPNDRFFAVRPEGSVSTLKIQRTERGDSAVYLCASSLRGGSSYNEQFFGPGTRLTVL.

This clonotype appeared a few times. This chain uses TRBV5-1 with TRBJ2-1; no firm D call. V was cut by 1 base and J by 0 bases, with 11 bases left in between. The CDR3 is 16 residues long. Looked up from germline, CDR1 is SGHRS and CDR2 is YFSETQ. The chain's CDR3 is CASSLLGVSSYNEQFF. The CDR3 DNA reads TGCGCCAGCAGCTTGCTTGGCGTGAGCTCCTACAATGAGCAGTTCTTC.

The chain couples TRBV29-1 to TRBJ2-1; D may be TRBD2 (6 bases). With 4 bases removed from V and 6 bases from J, the gap between germline ends came to 16 bases. Germline V lookup: CDR1 SQVTM, CDR2 ANQGSEA. This CDR3 is built from 14 residues. The CDR3 DNA is TGCAGCGTTGCGTGGGAACGAGCGGGCAATGAGCAGTTCTTC. Translating it yields CSVAWERAGNEQFF.

The chain employs TRBV29-1 and TRBJ2-1, with TRBD1 identical over 8 bases. Germline assignment: CDR1 SQVTM and CDR2 ANQGSEA. The CDR3 is 18 residues long. The V segment lost 5 bases and the J segment 4 bases; nucleotides outside the gene matches: 19. CDR3 sequence: CSVRSRPNRQGAYNEQFF. In nucleotides, the CDR3 is TGCAGCGTTAGATCCCGTCCCAATCGCCAGGGGGCATACAATGAGCAGTTCTTC.

This clonotype was observed a few times. The J gene is TRBJ2-1, the V gene TRBV3-1, with TRBD2 identical over 9 bases. J gave up 4 bases and V 6 bases, and 4 bases lay outside the gene matches. From germline, CDR1 is LGHDT and CDR2 YNNKEL (reference sequence). The CDR3 consists of 14 residues. The CDR3 here is CASRDSGRYNEQFF. Here the CDR3 DNA reads TGTGCCAGCAGGGATAGCGGGAGATACAATGAGCAGTTCTTC.

The V and J genes are TRBV20-1 and TRBJ1-1; D unresolved. CDR1 and CDR2 (germline): DFQATT, SNEGSKA (reference sequence). V was shortened by 0 bases and J by 4 bases, with 9 bases between the two germline ends. The CDR3 contains 13 residues. This chain's CDR3 is CSARDPRRTEAFF. CDR3 sequence (DNA): TGCAGTGCTAGAGATCCCCGGCGCACTGAAGCTTTCTTT.

This clonotype was counted between two and nine times. The chain employs TRBV12-3 or TRBV12-4 and TRBJ1-6; the D is unclear. This CDR3 contains 16 residues. Between the trimmed V and J ends, which lost 4 bases and 6 bases, there was a span of 16 bases. CDR3 sequence: CASSSRWVGINSPLHF. The CDR3 DNA reads TGTGCCAGCAGTTCCCGGTGGGTAGGGATTAATTCACCCCTCCACTTT.

The chain recombines TRBV3-1 with TRBJ2-7, with TRBD2 identical over 7 bases. In germline, CDR1 is LGHDT, CDR2 YNNKEL (reference sequence). Germline trimming cut 2 bases from V and 6 bases from J; bases unmatched to any gene: 1. CDR3 length equals 12 residues. CDR3 DNA sequence: TGTGCCAGCAGCCAATGGACTAGCGAGCAGTACTTC. Its translation: CASSQWTSEQYF.

The rearrangement joins TRBV3-1 to TRBJ1-1; D gene uncertain. The germline V and J ends were trimmed by 4 bases and 7 bases, with 19 bases remaining between them. CDR1 and CDR2 from the germline V gene are LGHDT and YNNKEL (reference sequence). The CDR3 contains 15 residues. Here the CDR3 reads CASSRIPVGFREAFF. The CDR3, as DNA: TGTGCCAGCAGCCGAATCCCGGTAGGATTCCGTGAAGCTTTCTTT.

This clonotype was seen only a few times. This sequence joins TRBV5-6 and TRBJ1-2, with 9 positions matching TRBD1. Trimming cost V 2 bases and J 3 bases; bases outside gene matches: 11. The CDR3 is 17 amino acids. From germline, CDR1 is SGHDT and CDR2 YYEEEE. The CDR3 loop reads CASSFPGTGTQDYGYTF. The CDR3 nucleotides read TGTGCCAGCAGCTTCCCTGGGACAGGGACCCAAGACTATGGCTACACCTTC.

The chain recombines TRBV25-1 with TRBJ1-2, with 7 bases lining up with TRBD1. The ends lost 2 bases at V and 8 bases at J; junction bases unmatched: 8. The CDR3 is made up of 14 amino acids. Germline CDR1 MGHDK, CDR2 SYGVNS. As DNA, the CDR3 is TGTGCCAGCAGTGAACCGGGACAGATTAAAGGCTACACCTTC. It encodes CASSEPGQIKGYTF.

The gene calls are TRBV18 and TRBJ2-7; 12 positions agree with TRBD1. The V gene end was trimmed by 1 base and the J gene end by 2 bases; junction bases not matched to a gene: 6. The length of the CDR3 is 17 residues. Germline V gives CDR1 KGHSH, CDR2 LQKENI. CDR3 residues: CASSPQSGTGGTYEQYF. In DNA form, the CDR3 reads TGTGCCAGCTCACCACAATCCGGGACAGGGGGCACCTACGAGCAGTACTTC.

The chain links TRBV5-1 to TRBJ2-1; 7 positions match TRBD1. This CDR3 spans 15 amino acids. Germline assignment: CDR1 SGHRS and CDR2 YFSETQ. J gave up 6 bases and V 0 bases, and 6 bases lay outside the gene matches. The CDR3 bases are TGCGCCAGCAGCTTGGTCGGGACAGTTGTCAATGAGCAGTTCTTC. Its protein product is CASSLVGTVVNEQFF.

Regarding this clonotype: A junction end diverges from the germline sequence, so it may reflect a read error. The chain joins TRBV20-1 to TRBJ1-1; D perhaps matches TRBD1 (5 bases). The CDR3 totals 13 residues. Germline CDR1 reads DFQATT; CDR2 reads SNEGSKA (reference sequence). Written as DNA, the CDR3 is TGCAGTGTTAGAATCGGGGGGGACACTGAAGCTTTCTTT. This gives the protein CSVRIGGDTEAFF.

This clonotype was counted between two and nine times. This chain connects TRBV6-4 to TRBJ2-2; D might be TRBD2 (5 bases). The CDR3 totals 16 residues. The germline gives CDR1 MRHNA, CDR2 SNTAGT. V was pared by 0 bases and J by 3 bases, with 11 bases between. The CDR3 spells CASSDSGGRDTGELFF. The DNA for the CDR3 is TGTGCCAGCAGTGACTCAGGAGGTCGGGACACCGGGGAGCTGTTTTTT.

V is TRBV6-5 and J is TRBJ2-1; TRBD1 agrees at 8 bases. CDR1 MNHEY and CDR2 SVGAGI come from the germline V gene. V was clipped by 2 bases and J by 2 bases; unmatched bases: 5. The CDR3 is 16 amino acids. The CDR3 region is CASSYPGTGPYNEQFF. The CDR3 nucleotides are TGTGCCAGCAGTTACCCCGGGACAGGACCCTACAATGAGCAGTTCTTC.

The table lists this clonotype with a count of one. One end of the junction does not line up with germline, which may come from a read error. This rearrangement joins TRBV20-1 to TRBJ2-1; D may match TRBD1 or TRBD2 (5 bases each). Germline CDR1 and CDR2: DFQATT and SNEGSKA (reference sequence). The CDR3 is made up of 14 amino acids. CDR3 loop: CRANRGDSYNEQFF. For the CDR3, the DNA is TGCAGGGCTAACCGAGGGGACTCCTACAATGAGCAGTTCTTC.

The chain couples TRBV3-1 to TRBJ2-7; 7 nucleotides line up with TRBD2. J was trimmed by 3 bases and V by 2 bases; bases with no gene match: 7. This CDR3 spans 15 amino acids. Per the germline V gene, CDR1 is LGHDT and CDR2 is YNNKEL (reference sequence). The CDR3 here is CASSQWVAGDYEQYF. CDR3 bases: TGTGCCAGCAGCCAATGGGTGGCGGGAGACTACGAGCAGTACTTC.

This clonotype was observed a handful of times. The chain joins TRBV5-4 to TRBJ2-3, with D unresolved. The CDR3 consists of 13 residues. The V gene lost 0 bases and the J gene lost 7 bases, with 9 bases spanning the gap. Germline V gene data show CDR1 as SGHNT and CDR2 as YYREEE (reference sequence). The CDR3 nucleotides are TGTGCCAGCAGCTTGGAGTCGGTTAATACGCAGTATTTT. It specifies CASSLESVNTQYF.

The chain combines TRBV20-1 with TRBJ2-1; tentative D call: TRBD2 (6 bases). V shed 1 base and J shed 0 bases, with 13 bases lying between them. CDR1 and CDR2 from the germline V gene are DFQATT and SNEGSKA (reference sequence). The CDR3 has 16 amino acids. CDR3: CSARARSGYSYNEQFF. CDR3 in DNA: TGCAGTGCTAGAGCCCGGAGCGGGTACTCCTACAATGAGCAGTTCTTC.

This chain connects TRBV29-1 to TRBJ1-1; weak D call: TRBD1 (5 bases). V was cut by 4 bases and J by 3 bases, with 18 bases left in between. The CDR3 length is 15 residues. CDR1 is SQVTM and CDR2 is ANQGSEA in the germline V gene. For the CDR3, the DNA is TGCAGCGTTGGTTGGACGGGGGGGAAATACACTGAAGCTTTCTTT. Translated: CSVGWTGGKYTEAFF. Variable domain in full (rest from reference TRBV29-1 and TRBJ1-1): SAVISQKPSRDICQRGTSLTIQCQVDSQVTMMFWYRQQPGQSLTLIATANQGSEATYESGFVIDKFPISRPNLTFSTLTVSNMSPEDSSIYLCSVGWTGGKYTEAFFGQGTRLTVV.